The TCR beta chain described here comes from a study of blood T cell repertoires in COVID-19. Study at large: The study drew acute and convalescent COVID-19 samples from the United States, Italy and Spain. The cDNA or gDNA used as material had been derived from T cells, B-cell-depleted T cells, or PBMCs.

Original processing methods: Amplification of reference gene primers provided the estimated nucleated cell counts. The data were produced by immunoSEQ multiplex PCR, yet TCRdb's version contains in-frame clones alone and is incomplete. V and J calls and clone size are copied from that table; D and trimming were computed from the DNA. The sample includes roughly 40,000 clones, about 83% of them seen just once. The receptor was derived from a woman older than 75 with active or convalescent COVID-19. Sample: peripheral blood.

The CDR3 loop reads CATSDTGYYNEQFF. The CDR3 DNA reads as TGTGCCACCAGTGATACAGGGTACTACAATGAGCAGTTCTTC. V and J are TRBV24-1 and TRBJ2-1, with D tentatively TRBD1 (6 bases). Looked up from germline, CDR1 is KGHDR and CDR2 is SFDVKD. Deletions cut 3 bases from V and 3 bases from J, with 8 bases between. There are 14 residues in the CDR3.